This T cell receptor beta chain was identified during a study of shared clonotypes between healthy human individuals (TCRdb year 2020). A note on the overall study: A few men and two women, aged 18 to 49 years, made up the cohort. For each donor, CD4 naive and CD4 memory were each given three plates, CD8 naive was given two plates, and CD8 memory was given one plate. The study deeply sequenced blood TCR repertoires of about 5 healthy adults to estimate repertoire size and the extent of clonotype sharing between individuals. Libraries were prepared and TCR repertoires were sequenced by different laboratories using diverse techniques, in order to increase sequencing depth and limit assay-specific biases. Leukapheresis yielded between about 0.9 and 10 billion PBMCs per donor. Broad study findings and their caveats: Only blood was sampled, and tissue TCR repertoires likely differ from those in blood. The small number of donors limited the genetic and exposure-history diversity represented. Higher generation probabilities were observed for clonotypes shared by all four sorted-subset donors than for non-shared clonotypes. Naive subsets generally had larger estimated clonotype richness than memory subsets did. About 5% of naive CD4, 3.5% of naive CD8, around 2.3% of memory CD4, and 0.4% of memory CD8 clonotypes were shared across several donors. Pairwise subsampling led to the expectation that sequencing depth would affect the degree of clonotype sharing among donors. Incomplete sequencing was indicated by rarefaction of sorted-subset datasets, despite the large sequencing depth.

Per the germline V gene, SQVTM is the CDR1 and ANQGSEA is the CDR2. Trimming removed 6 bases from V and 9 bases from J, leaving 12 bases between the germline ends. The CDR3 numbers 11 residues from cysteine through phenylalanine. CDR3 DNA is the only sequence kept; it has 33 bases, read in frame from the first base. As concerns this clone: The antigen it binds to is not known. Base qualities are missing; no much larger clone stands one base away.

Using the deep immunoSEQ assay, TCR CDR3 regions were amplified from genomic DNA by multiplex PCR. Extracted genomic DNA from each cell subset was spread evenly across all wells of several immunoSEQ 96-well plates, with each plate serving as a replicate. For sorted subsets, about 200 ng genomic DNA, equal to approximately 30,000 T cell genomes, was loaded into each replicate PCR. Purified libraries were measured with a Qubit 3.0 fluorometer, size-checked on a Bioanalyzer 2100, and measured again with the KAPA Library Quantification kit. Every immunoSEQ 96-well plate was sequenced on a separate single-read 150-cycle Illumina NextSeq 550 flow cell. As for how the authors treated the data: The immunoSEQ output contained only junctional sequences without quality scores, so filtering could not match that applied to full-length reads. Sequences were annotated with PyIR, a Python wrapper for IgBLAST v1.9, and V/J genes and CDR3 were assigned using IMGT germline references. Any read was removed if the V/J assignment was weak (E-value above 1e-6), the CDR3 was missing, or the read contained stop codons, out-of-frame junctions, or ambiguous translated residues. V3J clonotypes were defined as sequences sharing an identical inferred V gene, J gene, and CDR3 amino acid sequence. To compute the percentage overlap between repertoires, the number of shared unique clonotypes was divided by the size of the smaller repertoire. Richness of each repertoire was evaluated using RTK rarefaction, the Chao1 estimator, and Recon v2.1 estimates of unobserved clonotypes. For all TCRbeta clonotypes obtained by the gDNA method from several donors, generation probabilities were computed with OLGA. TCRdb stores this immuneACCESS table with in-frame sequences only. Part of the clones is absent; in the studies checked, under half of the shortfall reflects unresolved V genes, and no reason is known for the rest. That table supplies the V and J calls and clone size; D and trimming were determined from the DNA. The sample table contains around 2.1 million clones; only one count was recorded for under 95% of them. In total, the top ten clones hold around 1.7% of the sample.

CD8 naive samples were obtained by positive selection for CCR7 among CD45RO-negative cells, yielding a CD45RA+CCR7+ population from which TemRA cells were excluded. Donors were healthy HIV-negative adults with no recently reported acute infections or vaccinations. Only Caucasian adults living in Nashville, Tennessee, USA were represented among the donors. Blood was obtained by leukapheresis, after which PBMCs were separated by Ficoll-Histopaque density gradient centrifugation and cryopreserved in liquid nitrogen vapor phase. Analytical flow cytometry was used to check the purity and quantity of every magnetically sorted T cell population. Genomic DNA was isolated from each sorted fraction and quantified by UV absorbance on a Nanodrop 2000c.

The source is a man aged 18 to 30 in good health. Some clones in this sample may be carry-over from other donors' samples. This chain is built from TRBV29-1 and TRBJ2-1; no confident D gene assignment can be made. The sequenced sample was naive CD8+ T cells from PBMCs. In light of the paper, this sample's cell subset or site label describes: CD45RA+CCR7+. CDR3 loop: CSVRRAGEQFF. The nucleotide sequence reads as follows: TGCAGCGTCCGAAGGGCCGGTGAGCAGTTCTTC.